The entry below describes one T cell receptor beta chain. The antigen is not known. Treatment here: 15 to 20 received Ad26.COV2.S at low or high dose, single or two shots; about 5 received placebo; per-sample allocation not given. Collection of the samples took place on day 63 after the first injection of vaccine or placebo. This record comes from a study of Ad26.COV2.S vaccination and SARS-CoV-2 variants. Study-wide background: Once, or twice with 56 days between doses, Ad26.COV2.S was given intramuscularly. Study conclusions and caveats: Reportedly, spike-specific CD8+ and CD4+ T cell responses achieved substantial breadth once vaccination had taken place. Spike-specific TCR breadth in vaccine recipients exceeded that seen in placebo recipients.

The V gene end was trimmed by 3 bases and the J gene end by 10 bases; junction bases not matched to a gene: 12. The CDR3 has 16 residues. Germline CDR1 SGHTA, CDR2 FQGTGA. This table comes from immunoSEQ multiplex PCR, and its TCRdb copy is limited to in-frame clones, with some not included. The sample shows approximately 360,000 clones, around four fifths of them seen only once. The chain has TRBV7-3 and TRBJ1-6; TRBD1 agrees at 7 bases. The material was peripheral blood, obtained in a trial of Ad26.COV2.S vaccine versus placebo. The source is a person aged 18-65 years who received the Ad26.COV2.S COVID-19 vaccine or a placebo. The CDR3 DNA reads as TGTGCCAGCAGCTTGATAGGGGGCGCTTCCAGATCACCCCTCCACTTT. As protein: CASSLIGGASRSPLHF.